Below, 25 T cell receptor beta chains from the same sample are listed, as sequenced in a study of blood T cell repertoires in COVID-19. Profiling relied on immunoSEQ multiplex PCR, and the TCRdb table lists in-frame clones only, not all of them. Here the sample spans some 130,000 clones, 70% to 80% being singletons. Material: peripheral blood. The receptors derive from a man aged 60 to 69 who had recovered from COVID-19.

V usage is TRBV6-4 and J usage is TRBJ2-2, with a tentative D call TRBD1 (6 bases). V was pared by 8 bases and J by 1 base, with 11 bases between. Germline V gene data show CDR1 as MRHNA and CDR2 as SNTAGT. The CDR3 has 14 amino acids. This chain's CDR3 is CASQTQGNTGELFF. The CDR3 bases are TGTGCCAGCCAGACACAGGGGAACACCGGGGAGCTGTTTTTT.

CDR3 sequence reads: CASSYGQGAGGYTF. CDR3 DNA: TGTGCCAGCAGCTACGGACAGGGGGCTGGGGGCTACACCTTC. This chain links TRBV7-8 with TRBJ1-2; TRBD1 agrees at 11 bases. Germline V gene sequence: CDR1 SGHVS, CDR2 FQNEAQ. The CDR3 extends over 14 amino acids. The V segment lost 4 bases and the J segment 8 bases; nucleotides outside the gene matches: 6.

This chain connects TRBV2 to TRBJ1-1; 9 bases map to TRBD1. Germline values: CDR1 SNHLY, CDR2 FYNNEI. The CDR3 length is 15 residues. V was pared by 3 bases and J by 1 base, with 3 bases of the junction left unmatched. CDR3 residues: CASSDAGQGNTEAFF. The CDR3 coding sequence is TGTGCCAGCAGTGATGCGGGACAGGGGAACACTGAAGCTTTCTTT.

This chain connects TRBV28 to TRBJ2-3, with TRBD2 identical over 8 bases. Germline CDR1 is MDHEN and CDR2 is SYDVKM. The CDR3 spans 15 residues. V was clipped by 3 bases and J by 0 bases; unmatched bases: 2. The CDR3 spells CASSLASGSTDTQYF. The CDR3 bases are TGTGCCAGCAGTTTGGCTAGCGGGAGCACAGATACGCAGTATTTT.

The chain is built from TRBV7-9 and TRBJ2-2; 9 bases align to TRBD2. CDR1 and CDR2 (germline): SEHNR, FQNEAQ (reference sequence). The CDR3 loop spans 16 amino acids. The trim removed 3 bases at V and 2 bases at J, leaving 4 bases unmatched. In DNA, the CDR3 is TGTGCCAGCAGCTTTACTAGCGGGTACAACACCGGGGAGCTGTTTTTT. Translation: CASSFTSGYNTGELFF.

The V and J genes are TRBV19 and TRBJ2-2; 7 bases are a match to TRBD2. This CDR3 comprises 14 residues. The trim removed 8 bases at V and 3 bases at J, leaving 6 bases unmatched. Germline V CDR1 and CDR2: LNHDA, SQIVND (reference sequence). The CDR3 spells CASSFRGDTGELFF. Here the CDR3 DNA reads TGTGCCAGTTCCTTCCGGGGGGACACCGGGGAGCTGTTTTTT.

This chain joins TRBV20-1 and TRBJ2-7; unclear D gene. Germline V gene data show CDR1 as DFQATT and CDR2 as SNEGSKA (reference sequence). V shed 4 bases and J shed 1 base, with 5 bases lying between them. This CDR3 has 11 residues. The CDR3 DNA reads as TGCAGTGCTAAACTTTCCTACGAGCAGTACTTC. Its protein product is CSAKLSYEQYF.

The chain combines TRBV29-1 with TRBJ2-7; 9 nucleotides match TRBD1. There are 14 residues in the CDR3. Per the germline V gene, CDR1 is SQVTM and CDR2 is ANQGSEA. Germline trimming cut 0 bases from V and 3 bases from J; bases unmatched to any gene: 3. CDR3 region: CSVEEGTGLYEQYF. In nucleotides, the CDR3 is TGCAGCGTTGAAGAAGGGACAGGGCTCTACGAGCAGTACTTC.

The genes are TRBV15 and TRBJ2-6; tentative D call: TRBD1 (5 bases). The CDR3 has 15 amino acids. With 4 bases removed from V and 0 bases from J, the gap between germline ends came to 7 bases. In germline, CDR1 is LNHNV, CDR2 YYDKDF (reference sequence). The CDR3 region has the DNA TGTGCCACCAGCACCGACAGCTCTGGGGCCAACGTCCTGACTTTC. Its translation is CATSTDSSGANVLTF.

The V and J genes are TRBV19 and TRBJ1-4, with D possibly matching TRBD1 (5 bases). The CDR3 totals 16 residues. The germline V and J ends were trimmed by 5 bases and 2 bases, with 15 bases remaining between them. The V gene's germline CDR1 is LNHDA and CDR2 SQIVND (reference sequence). CDR3 sequence reads: CASSVTSGRTNEKLFF. The CDR3 bases are TGTGCCAGTAGTGTGACTTCAGGGCGGACTAATGAAAAACTGTTTTTT.

V gene TRBV7-3 combines with J gene TRBJ2-3, with 9 bases matching TRBD1. Per the germline V gene, CDR1 is SGHTA and CDR2 is FQGTGA. The CDR3 runs 14 residues. V trimming: 4 bases; J trimming: 5 bases; junction bases outside the gene matches: 4. The CDR3 DNA follows: TGTGCCAGCAGCTCGGGACAGGGTGGAGATACGCAGTATTTT. Encoded protein: CASSSGQGGDTQYF. Full variable domain (missing parts from reference TRBV7-3 and TRBJ2-3): GAGVSQTPSNKVTEKGKYVELRCDPISGHTALYWYRQSLGQGPEFLIYFQGTGAADDSGLPNDRFFAVRPEGSVSTLKIQRTERGDSAVYLCASSSGQGGDTQYFGPGTRLTVL.

This chain connects TRBV6-1 to TRBJ2-4, with D tentatively TRBD1 (5 bases). Germline V gene lookup returns CDR1 MNHNS and CDR2 SASEGT. V lost 2 bases to trimming and J lost 0 bases, with 11 bases between them. CDR3 length: 16 residues. The CDR3 sequence is CASSEQGSIAKNIQYF. The CDR3 nucleotides are TGTGCCAGCAGTGAACAGGGATCGATAGCCAAAAACATTCAGTACTTC.

This chain joins TRBV19 and TRBJ1-3, with unresolved D. Trimming stripped 10 bases from V and 1 base from J, with 5 bases between. Germline-derived CDR1 and CDR2 are LNHDA and SQIVND (reference sequence). CDR3 length: 11 amino acids. This CDR3 reads CATRSGNTIYF. Written as DNA, the CDR3 is TGTGCCACCCGGTCTGGAAACACCATATATTTT.

In this sample, this clone turned up once. This chain uses TRBV6-5 with TRBJ1-4, with D possibly being TRBD1 (6 bases). V was cut by 11 bases and J by 4 bases, with 17 bases left in between. The CDR3 runs 14 residues. From germline, CDR1 is MNHEY and CDR2 SVGAGI. CDR3 in DNA: TGTGCCGGAGGGAGGGGGGAATTTAATGAAAAACTGTTTTTT. It specifies CAGGRGEFNEKLFF.

A single count supports this clone. The chain employs TRBV6-5 and TRBJ2-5, with D tentatively TRBD1 (6 bases). Germline loops: CDR1 MNHEY, CDR2 SVGAGI. Trimming removed 7 bases at V and 7 bases at J, with 10 bases between. This CDR3 is built from 11 residues. CDR3 residues: CASIEGGTQYF. The CDR3 bases are TGTGCCAGCATCGAAGGGGGGACCCAGTACTTC.

The chain recombines TRBV7-2 with TRBJ2-7; D unclear. Germline CDR1 and CDR2: SGHTA and FQGNSA. Between the trimmed V and J ends, which lost 2 bases and 7 bases, there was a span of 9 bases. The CDR3 spans 12 residues. CDR3: CASSLRFGEQYF. The CDR3 DNA reads TGTGCCAGCAGCTTACGCTTCGGGGAGCAGTACTTC.

The chain is built from TRBV20-1 and TRBJ2-3; D is unresolved. The CDR3 runs to 11 residues. V lost 0 bases, J lost 11 bases, and 9 bases lay in between. Looked up from germline, CDR1 is DFQATT and CDR2 is SNEGSKA (reference sequence). In DNA, the CDR3 is TGCAGTGCTAGAGATGGCAGAGGGCAGTATTTT. Encoded protein: CSARDGRGQYF.

The CDR3 sequence is CASSGQVFSYEQYF. CDR3 bases: TGTGCCAGTAGTGGACAGGTTTTCTCCTACGAGCAGTACTTC. This chain connects TRBV19 to TRBJ2-7, with 7 bases matching TRBD1. CDR3 size: 14 residues. V gave up 5 bases and J gave up 0 bases; unmatched junction bases: 4. Germline values: CDR1 LNHDA, CDR2 SQIVND (reference sequence).

The chain carries TRBV5-1 and TRBJ2-3, with D tentatively TRBD1 (5 bases). This CDR3 has 16 amino acids. Looked up from germline, CDR1 is SGHRS and CDR2 is YFSETQ. With 1 base removed from V and 0 bases from J, the gap between germline ends came to 12 bases. CDR3 coding DNA: TGCGCCAGCAGCTTGACGACAGCTTCCAGCACAGATACGCAGTATTTT. Encoded protein: CASSLTTASSTDTQYF.

This rearrangement joins TRBV6-5 to TRBJ2-7, with 7 bases identical to TRBD1. This CDR3 is 16 amino acids long. V lost 4 bases, J lost 0 bases, and 9 bases stayed unmatched. CDR1 is MNHEY and CDR2 is SVGAGI in the germline V gene. The CDR3 sequence is CASSFGTVPSSYEQYF. The CDR3 bases are TGTGCCAGCAGTTTCGGGACAGTGCCAAGCTCCTACGAGCAGTACTTC.

Points on this clone: The identical CDR3 is also encoded by other nucleotide sequences in the sample. The V gene is TRBV19, the J gene TRBJ1-1; 9 nucleotides agree with TRBD1. CDR1 is LNHDA and CDR2 is SQIVND in the germline V gene (reference sequence). The CDR3 runs 15 residues. J was trimmed by 0 bases and V by 4 bases; bases with no gene match: 3. The CDR3 here is CASSRGDRVNTEAFF. Written as DNA, the CDR3 is TGTGCCAGTAGTAGAGGGGACAGGGTGAACACTGAAGCTTTCTTT.

The chain uses TRBV25-1 and TRBJ2-3; 7 bases agree with TRBD1. CDR1 and CDR2 from the germline V gene are MGHDK and SYGVNS. The V gene end was trimmed by 4 bases and the J gene end by 2 bases; junction bases not matched to a gene: 9. The CDR3 spans 16 residues. CDR3 amino acids: CASSALQGYTTDTQYF. CDR3 nucleotides: TGTGCCAGCAGTGCTCTACAGGGGTATACCACAGATACGCAGTATTTT.

The chain joins TRBV5-6 to TRBJ1-3; the D gene is possibly TRBD1 (6 bases). The CDR3 is 15 amino acids. Trimming pared 3 bases from V and 0 bases from J, leaving 10 bases between. Germline V CDR1 and CDR2: SGHDT, YYEEEE. As DNA, the CDR3 is TGTGCCAGCAGCTCTAGGGGGTTCTCTGGAAACACCATATATTTT. This codes for CASSSRGFSGNTIYF. The complete variable domain, with remaining parts taken from reference TRBV5-6 and TRBJ1-3, reads DAGVTQSPTHLIKTRGQQVTLRCSPKSGHDTVSWYQQALGQGPQFIFQYYEEEERQRGNFPDRFSGHQFPNYSSELNVNALLLGDSALYLCASSSRGFSGNTIYFGEGSWLTVV.

This clone showed up just once. This chain uses TRBV19 with TRBJ2-5; 12 nucleotides align to TRBD1. CDR3 length: 17 residues. V gave up 3 bases and J gave up 5 bases; unmatched junction bases: 10. CDR1 and CDR2 (germline): LNHDA, SQIVND (reference sequence). CDR3 protein: CASSIGGGTGGSETQYF. In DNA, the CDR3 is TGTGCCAGTAGTATCGGCGGCGGGACAGGGGGCAGTGAGACCCAGTACTTC.

V gene TRBV2 combines with J gene TRBJ1-1; D might be TRBD1 (5 bases). Trimming shortened V by 5 bases and J by 1 base, and 17 bases separated the two germline ends. This CDR3 has 16 amino acids. Germline values: CDR1 SNHLY, CDR2 FYNNEI. The CDR3 DNA reads as TGTGCCAGCAGTCGAGGCCGGAGACAGAGGAACACTGAAGCTTTCTTT. It encodes CASSRGRRQRNTEAFF.